The 5 T cell receptor beta chains below all came from one sample that was sequenced in a study of blood T cell repertoires in COVID-19. Method: immunoSEQ multiplex PCR; TCRdb's copy keeps in-frame clones and lacks some. The table shows 120,000 or so clones, with approximately 81% occurring only once. The sequencing input was peripheral blood. The receptors come from a man aged 40-50 years with active or convalescent COVID-19.

Written as DNA, the CDR3 is TGCAGCGCCAACAGGGGCCCGAACACCGGGGAGCTGTTTTTT. Translated: CSANRGPNTGELFF. The rearrangement joins TRBV29-1 to TRBJ2-2; 7 nucleotides align to TRBD1. Germline V gene lookup returns CDR1 SQVTM and CDR2 ANQGSEA. CDR3 size: 14 residues. J lost 0 bases, V lost 7 bases, and 5 bases had no gene match.

The rearrangement uses TRBV5-1 and TRBJ1-1; no firm D call. V lost 0 bases to trimming and J lost 0 bases, with 9 bases between them. Germline lookup yields CDR1 SGHRS and CDR2 YFSETQ. The CDR3 extends over 15 amino acids. This CDR3 is CASSLDNNMNTEAFF. The CDR3 DNA follows: TGCGCCAGCAGCTTGGATAACAATATGAACACTGAAGCTTTCTTT.

This clone was observed a few times. The chain carries TRBV7-2 and TRBJ1-2; TRBD1 is a possible D gene (5 bases). Between the trimmed V and J ends, which lost 5 bases and 8 bases, there was a span of 12 bases. Germline lookup yields CDR1 SGHTA and CDR2 FQGNSA. This CDR3 region has 12 residues. CDR3 sequence: CASSLQGGGYTF. Here the CDR3 DNA reads TGTGCCAGCAGCCTTCAGGGCGGAGGCTACACCTTC.

This clone was seen a handful of times. The rearrangement joins TRBV5-6 to TRBJ1-5; D is perhaps TRBD1 (5 bases). Germline loops: CDR1 SGHDT, CDR2 YYEEEE. V lost 4 bases to trimming and J lost 3 bases, with 8 bases between them. CDR3 length: 13 residues. The DNA for the CDR3 is TGTGCCAGCAGCCGACAGAACAATCAGCCCCAGCATTTT. Translating it yields CASSRQNNQPQHF.

The chain carries TRBV5-5 and TRBJ2-2; 8 bases match TRBD2. With 3 bases clipped from V and 8 bases from J, the junction kept 12 bases outside the gene matches. CDR1 and CDR2 (germline): SGHKS, YYEKEE (reference sequence). The CDR3 runs 16 residues. CDR3 in DNA: TGTGCCAGCAGCTCCTCGGGACTAGGCGTAACAGGGGAGCTGTTTTTT. Protein: CASSSSGLGVTGELFF. Complete variable domain (other parts from reference TRBV5-5 and TRBJ2-2): DAGVTQSPTHLIKTRGQQVTLRCSPISGHKSVSWYQQVLGQGPQFIFQYYEKEERGRGNFPDRFSARQFPNYSSELNVNALLLGDSALYLCASSSSGLGVTGELFFGEGSRLTVL.